This TCR beta chain emerged from a study of T cell repertoires in cytomegalovirus infection. Note on this clonotype: The antigen is undetermined.

Each CDR3 protein gets one entry after TCRdb re-called the reads with MiXCR. The sample contains some 700,000 distinct CDR3 sequences, 33% of which appear only once. Trimming removed 1 base from V and 2 bases from J, with 7 bases in between. This CDR3 is built from 14 residues. The clonotype was recovered from a human donor in good health (CMV status not recorded). Some clones in this sample may be carry-over from other donors' samples. Sequenced material: cultured PBMCs, taken from culture after CMV antigen stimulation. This chain connects TRBV12-3 or TRBV12-4 to TRBJ2-3; D not resolved. The CDR3 sequence: CASSLGVPTDTQYF. CDR3 nucleotides: TGTGCCAGCAGTTTAGGGGTCCCCACAGATACGCAGTATTTT.